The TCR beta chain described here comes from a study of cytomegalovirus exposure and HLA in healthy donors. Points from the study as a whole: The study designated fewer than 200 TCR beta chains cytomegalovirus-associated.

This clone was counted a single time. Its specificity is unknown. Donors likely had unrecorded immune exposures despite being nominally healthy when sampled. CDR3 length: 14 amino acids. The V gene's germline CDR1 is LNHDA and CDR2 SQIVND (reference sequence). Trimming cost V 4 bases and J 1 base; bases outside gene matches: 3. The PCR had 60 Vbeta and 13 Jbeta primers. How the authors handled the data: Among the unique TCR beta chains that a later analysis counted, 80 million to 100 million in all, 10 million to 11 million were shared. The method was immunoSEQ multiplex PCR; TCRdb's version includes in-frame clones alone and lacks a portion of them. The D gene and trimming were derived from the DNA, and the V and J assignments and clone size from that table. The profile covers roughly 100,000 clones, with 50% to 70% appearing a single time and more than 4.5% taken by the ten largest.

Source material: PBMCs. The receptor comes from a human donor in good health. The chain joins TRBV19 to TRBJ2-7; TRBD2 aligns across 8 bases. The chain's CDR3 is CASSSGRRSYEQYF. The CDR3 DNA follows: TGTGCCAGTAGTAGCGGGAGGAGGTCCTACGAGCAGTACTTC.